These T cell receptor beta chains were read from a single sample in a study of T cell responses to AZD1222 COVID-19 vaccine. The repertoire was sequenced with immunoSEQ multiplex PCR; TCRdb's copy has only in-frame clones and lacks some. The repertoire holds 110,000 or so clones, with about 89% as singletons. Sample: peripheral blood, taken 28 days after the second AZD1222 dose. These receptors came from an adult who received the AZD1222 COVID-19 vaccine. The CDR3 runs from the conserved cysteine through the conserved F or W. D genes are given only for firm matches. Rows give clone size only sometimes, using once, few, many, or a class for an expanded clone.

J gene: TRBJ1-1; clone size: NA; V gene: TRBV2; D gene: NA; CDR3 DNA: TGTGCCAGCGGGACGCTGAACACTGAAGCTTTCTTT; CDR3 protein: CASGTLNTEAFF
J gene: TRBJ1-2; clone size: NA; V gene: TRBV6-5; D gene: NA; CDR3 DNA: TGTGCCAGCAGTTACTCGGGAGGGGAGGGCTACACCTTC; CDR3 protein: CASSYSGGEGYTF
J gene: TRBJ2-5; clone size: NA; V gene: TRBV9; D gene: NA; CDR3 DNA: TGTGCCAGCAGCGCCCCGCCGGGGGAGGAGACCCAGTACTTC; CDR3 protein: CASSAPPGEETQYF
J gene: TRBJ2-3; clone size: once; V gene: TRBV2; D gene: NA; CDR3 DNA: TGTGCCAGCAGTGAACGGACTTTCACAGATACGCAGTATTTT; CDR3 protein: CASSERTFTDTQYF
J gene: TRBJ2-3; clone size: NA; V gene: TRBV27; D gene: NA; CDR3 DNA: TGTGCCAGCAGTTTACAGGGCCGCACGCAGTATTTT; CDR3 protein: CASSLQGRTQYF
J gene: TRBJ2-7; clone size: NA; V gene: TRBV10-3; D gene: TRBD1; CDR3 DNA: TGTGCCATCAGTGAGGGACAGGGGGCGTACGAGCAGTACTTC; CDR3 protein: CAISEGQGAYEQYF
J gene: TRBJ2-2; clone size: NA; V gene: TRBV5-8; D gene: NA; CDR3 DNA: TGTGCCAGCAGCAAAGGGACACTCAACACCGGGGAGCTGTTTTTT; CDR3 protein: CASSKGTLNTGELFF
J gene: TRBJ1-1; clone size: few; V gene: TRBV7-3; D gene: NA; CDR3 DNA: TGTGCCAGCAGCTTAGAGCAGGGAGCTGAAGCTTTCTTT; CDR3 protein: CASSLEQGAEAFF
J gene: TRBJ2-5; clone size: NA; V gene: TRBV15; D gene: NA; CDR3 DNA: TGTGCCACCAGTACGGGCTGGGCCCAAGAGACCCAGTACTTC; CDR3 protein: CATSTGWAQETQYF
J gene: TRBJ1-2; clone size: NA; V gene: TRBV30; D gene: NA; CDR3 DNA: TGTGCCTGGAGTCCGGGACTGCGGGACACCTTC; CDR3 protein: CAWSPGLRDTF
J gene: TRBJ1-2; clone size: NA; V gene: TRBV27; D gene: TRBD1; CDR3 DNA: TGTGCCAGCAGTCTCGGACAGGGTAAAGATGGCTACACCTTC; CDR3 protein: CASSLGQGKDGYTF
J gene: TRBJ1-6; clone size: NA; V gene: TRBV11-2; D gene: NA; CDR3 DNA: TGTGCCAGCAGCTTGAGGGGGGGGCTGGATAATTCACCCCTCCACTTT; CDR3 protein: CASSLRGGLDNSPLHF
J gene: TRBJ2-7; clone size: NA; V gene: TRBV5-6; D gene: TRBD1; CDR3 DNA: TGTGCCAGCAGCTTGTGGACAGGTCCCTACGAGCAGTACTTC; CDR3 protein: CASSLWTGPYEQYF
J gene: TRBJ2-7; clone size: NA; V gene: TRBV7-2; D gene: NA; CDR3 DNA: TGTGCCAGCAGTCAAACAGGGCGCCGCTCCTACGAGCAGTACTTC; CDR3 protein: CASSQTGRRSYEQYF
J gene: TRBJ1-2; clone size: NA; V gene: TRBV29-1; D gene: TRBD1; CDR3 DNA: TGCAGCGTTGAAGCATTAGTGACAGGGGACTATGGCTACACCTTC; CDR3 protein: CSVEALVTGDYGYTF
J gene: TRBJ2-7; clone size: once; V gene: TRBV19; D gene: TRBD1; CDR3 DNA: TGTGCCAGTAGTATTAGACAGGGGGACGGTCCCACGGGAACCTACGAGCAGTACTTC; CDR3 protein: CASSIRQGDGPTGTYEQYF
J gene: TRBJ1-5; clone size: NA; V gene: TRBV21-1; D gene: NA; CDR3 DNA: TGTGCCAGCAGCAAAACCCCTAGCAGGGGACGGAATCAGCCCCAGCATTTT; CDR3 protein: CASSKTPSRGRNQPQHF
J gene: TRBJ1-5; clone size: NA; V gene: TRBV5-6; D gene: NA; CDR3 DNA: TGTGCCAGCAGCTTGTTAACAGGCTGGAATCAGCCCCAGCATTTT; CDR3 protein: CASSLLTGWNQPQHF
J gene: TRBJ2-5; clone size: NA; V gene: TRBV11-2; D gene: NA; CDR3 DNA: TGTGCCAGCAGCTTACAGCGGCAAGAGACCCAGTACTTC; CDR3 protein: CASSLQRQETQYF
J gene: TRBJ2-3; clone size: NA; V gene: TRBV3-1/TRBV3-2; D gene: TRBD1; CDR3 DNA: TGTGCCAGCAGCCAAGACCAGACAGGGGTTCGGACAGATACGCAGTATTTT; CDR3 protein: CASSQDQTGVRTDTQYF
J gene: TRBJ1-2; clone size: NA; V gene: TRBV9; D gene: TRBD1; CDR3 DNA: TGTGCCAGCAACGGACAGGGGCGATATGGCTACACCTTC; CDR3 protein: CASNGQGRYGYTF
J gene: TRBJ1-2; clone size: NA; V gene: TRBV10-3; D gene: NA; CDR3 DNA: TGTGCCATCAGTGAGGAACCTAACTATGGCTACACCTTC; CDR3 protein: CAISEEPNYGYTF
J gene: TRBJ2-1; clone size: NA; V gene: TRBV14; D gene: NA; CDR3 DNA: TGTGCCAGCAGCCAGCGGCGGCTGGGCCACAATGAGCAGTTCTTC; CDR3 protein: CASSQRRLGHNEQFF
J gene: TRBJ1-2; clone size: NA; V gene: TRBV2; D gene: NA; CDR3 DNA: TGTGCCAGCAGCGAAGAGTCGGACTATGGCTACACCTTC; CDR3 protein: CASSEESDYGYTF
J gene: TRBJ1-2; clone size: NA; V gene: TRBV5-5; D gene: NA; CDR3 DNA: TGTGCCAGCAGCTTTGGAGGAATAGAGTGGGGCTACACCTTC; CDR3 protein: CASSFGGIEWGYTF
J gene: TRBJ2-7; clone size: NA; V gene: TRBV24-1; D gene: TRBD1; CDR3 DNA: TGTGCCACCAGTGACTGGGACAGGGCTAACGAGCAGTACTTC; CDR3 protein: CATSDWDRANEQYF
J gene: TRBJ1-1; clone size: NA; V gene: TRBV28; D gene: TRBD1; CDR3 DNA: TGTGCCAGCAACCCCGGGACAGGGGACACTGAAGCTTTCTTT; CDR3 protein: CASNPGTGDTEAFF
J gene: TRBJ1-2; clone size: once; V gene: TRBV19; D gene: NA; CDR3 DNA: TGTGCCAGTAGTATCGGTGGGACCTCGGCTGGCTACACCTTC; CDR3 protein: CASSIGGTSAGYTF
J gene: TRBJ2-1; clone size: once; V gene: TRBV9; D gene: TRBD2; CDR3 DNA: TGTGCCAGCAGCGAGACTAGCGGAAGCTACAATGAGCAGTTCTTC; CDR3 protein: CASSETSGSYNEQFF
J gene: TRBJ1-5; clone size: NA; V gene: TRBV11-2; D gene: NA; CDR3 DNA: TGTGCCAGCAGCCGGGACGGACTGAATCAGCCCCAGCATTTT; CDR3 protein: CASSRDGLNQPQHF
J gene: TRBJ2-3; clone size: NA; V gene: TRBV3-1/TRBV3-2; D gene: NA; CDR3 DNA: TGTGCCAGCAGCCAAGTTCTCAGCAAGGATACGCAGTATTTT; CDR3 protein: CASSQVLSKDTQYF
J gene: TRBJ1-1; clone size: NA; V gene: TRBV10-3; D gene: NA; CDR3 DNA: TGTGCCATCACCAGGGAACCCATGAACACTGAAGCTTTCTTT; CDR3 protein: CAITREPMNTEAFF
J gene: TRBJ2-7; clone size: NA; V gene: TRBV5-4; D gene: NA; CDR3 DNA: TGTGCCAGCAGCTTGGCGAGCCACCTGGGGTTCTACGAGCAGTACTTC; CDR3 protein: CASSLASHLGFYEQYF
J gene: TRBJ2-4; clone size: NA; V gene: TRBV4-2; D gene: NA; CDR3 DNA: TGTGCCAGCAGCCAAGACAGGGGGGGAATCATTCAGTACTTC; CDR3 protein: CASSQDRGGIIQYF
J gene: TRBJ1-1; clone size: NA; V gene: TRBV5-4; D gene: NA; CDR3 DNA: TGTGCCAGCAGCAGGGGGACCGAAGCTTTCTTT; CDR3 protein: CASSRGTEAFF
J gene: TRBJ1-1; clone size: NA; V gene: TRBV28; D gene: NA; CDR3 DNA: TGTGCCAGCAGGCAAATTCAGGGGAACACTGAAGCTTTCTTT; CDR3 protein: CASRQIQGNTEAFF
J gene: TRBJ2-7; clone size: NA; V gene: TRBV3-1/TRBV3-2; D gene: NA; CDR3 DNA: TGTGCCAGCAGCCAAGAGTTGAGACATCGTTTTCCCGAGCAGTACTTC; CDR3 protein: CASSQELRHRFPEQYF
J gene: TRBJ1-1; clone size: NA; V gene: TRBV7-3; D gene: NA; CDR3 DNA: TGTGCCAGCAGCTCGGCGACTCACACTGAAGCTTTCTTT; CDR3 protein: CASSSATHTEAFF